This TCR beta chain was retrieved from a study of blood T cell repertoires in COVID-19. Original data processing: Reference gene primer amplification gave estimated nucleated cell counts. This table comes from immunoSEQ multiplex PCR, and its TCRdb copy is limited to in-frame clones, with some not included. V, J and clone size reflect that table, while D and trimming were determined from the DNA. The sample consists of more than 150,000 clones, roughly four fifths of them appearing once. Per germline, CDR1 MNHEY and CDR2 SVGAGI. The germline V and J ends were trimmed by 6 bases and 7 bases, with 13 bases remaining between them. The CDR3 runs 13 residues.

Input material: peripheral blood. The receptor comes from a human donor in a cohort sampled during active COVID-19. The chain carries TRBV6-5 and TRBJ2-1; a possible D gene is TRBD1 (6 bases). The CDR3 nucleotides read TGTGCCAGCAGGAACTGGGGGCCGAATGAGCAGTTCTTC. Translation gives CASRNWGPNEQFF.